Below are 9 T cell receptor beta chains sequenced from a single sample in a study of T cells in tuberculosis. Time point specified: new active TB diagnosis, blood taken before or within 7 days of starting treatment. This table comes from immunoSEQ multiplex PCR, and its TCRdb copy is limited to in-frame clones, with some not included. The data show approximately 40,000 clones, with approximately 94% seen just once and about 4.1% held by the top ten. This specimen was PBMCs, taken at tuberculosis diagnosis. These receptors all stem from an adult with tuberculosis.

The CDR3 is CATKPAGSYNEQFF. CDR3 nucleotides: TGTGCCACCAAGCCAGCGGGCTCCTACAATGAGCAGTTCTTC. V gene TRBV15 combines with J gene TRBJ2-1; possible D gene TRBD2, 6 bases. V gave up 7 bases and J gave up 0 bases, with 10 bases separating them. Germline lookup yields CDR1 LNHNV and CDR2 YYDKDF (reference sequence). The CDR3 is 14 amino acids.

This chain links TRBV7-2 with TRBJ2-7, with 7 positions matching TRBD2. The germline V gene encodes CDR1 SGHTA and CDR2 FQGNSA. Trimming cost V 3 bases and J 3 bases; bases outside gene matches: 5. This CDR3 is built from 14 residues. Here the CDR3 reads CASSLPRGNYEQYF. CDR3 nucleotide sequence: TGTGCCAGCAGCTTGCCGCGGGGGAACTACGAGCAGTACTTC.

The CDR3 sequence: CASARLSNQPQHF. The CDR3 DNA sequence: TGTGCCAGCGCGCGGTTAAGCAATCAGCCCCAGCATTTT. The J gene is TRBJ1-5, the V gene TRBV6-1; D remains unclear. Germline CDR1 and CDR2: MNHNS and SASEGT. Trimming left V 8 bases short and J 1 base short, with 9 bases between. CDR3 length equals 13 residues.

The CDR3 nucleotides are TGTGCCAGTAGCCCCGATGGAAGGACAGGGCGGACCGGGGAGCTGTTTTTT. This translates into CASSPDGRTGRTGELFF. The J gene is TRBJ2-2, the V gene TRBV19; TRBD1 aligns across 8 bases. Germline V gives CDR1 LNHDA, CDR2 SQIVND (reference sequence). J was trimmed by 5 bases and V by 6 bases; bases with no gene match: 14. The CDR3 has 17 residues.

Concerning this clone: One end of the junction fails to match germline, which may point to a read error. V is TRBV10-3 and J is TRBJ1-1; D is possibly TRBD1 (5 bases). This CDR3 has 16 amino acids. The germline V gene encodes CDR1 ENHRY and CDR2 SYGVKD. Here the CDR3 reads CAISQRDPGLNTEAFF. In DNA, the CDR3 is TGTGCCATCAGCCAAAGGGATCCAGGGTTGAATACTGAAGCTTTCTTT.

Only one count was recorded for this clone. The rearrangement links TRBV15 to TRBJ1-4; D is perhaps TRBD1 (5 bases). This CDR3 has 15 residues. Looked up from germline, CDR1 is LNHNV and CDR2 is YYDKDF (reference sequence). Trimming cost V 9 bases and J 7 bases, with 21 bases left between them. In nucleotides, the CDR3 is TGTGCCACTACCAAACCAGGGATCTCGGGTGAAAAACTGTTTTTT. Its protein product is CATTKPGISGEKLFF. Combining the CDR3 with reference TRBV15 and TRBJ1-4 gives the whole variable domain DAMVIQNPRYQVTQFGKPVTLSCSQTLNHNVMYWYQQKSSQAPKLLFHYYDKDFNNEADTPDNFQSRRPNTSFCFLDIRSPGLGDTAMYLCATTKPGISGEKLFFGSGTQLSVL.

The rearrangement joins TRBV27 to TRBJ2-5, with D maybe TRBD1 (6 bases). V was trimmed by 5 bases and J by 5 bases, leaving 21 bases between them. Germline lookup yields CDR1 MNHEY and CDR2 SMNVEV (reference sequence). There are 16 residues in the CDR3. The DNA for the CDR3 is TGTGCCAGCAGTCTAACCGGGGCAGGGGCATGGGAGACCCAGTACTTC. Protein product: CASSLTGAGAWETQYF.

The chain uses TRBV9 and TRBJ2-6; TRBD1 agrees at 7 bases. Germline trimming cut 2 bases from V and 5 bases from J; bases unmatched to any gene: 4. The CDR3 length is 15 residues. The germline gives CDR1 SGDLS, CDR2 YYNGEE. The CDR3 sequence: CASSVTGVRANVLTF. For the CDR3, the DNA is TGTGCCAGCAGCGTCACAGGGGTACGGGCCAACGTCCTGACTTTC.

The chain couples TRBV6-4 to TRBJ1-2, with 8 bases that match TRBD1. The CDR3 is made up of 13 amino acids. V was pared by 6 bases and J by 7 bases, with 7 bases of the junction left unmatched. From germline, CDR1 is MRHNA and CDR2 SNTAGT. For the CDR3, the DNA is TGTGCCAGCAGGGCCCCAGGGGGCGGTGGCTACACCTTC. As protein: CASRAPGGGGYTF.